These 31 T cell receptor beta chains originate from one sample sequenced in a study of CD8 T cells in ankylosing spondylitis. TCRdb recomputed calls from the 5' RACE reads with MiXCR, one row per CDR3 protein. The sample gives around 250,000 distinct CDR3 sequences, 9.5% to 12% of which show up once; under 8% is in the top ten. The sequencing input was blood, either unsorted or a sorted T cell fraction (not recorded which). Every receptor here comes from a male donor with ankylosing spondylitis or in good health (not recorded which).

This clonotype came up many times. V is TRBV27 and J is TRBJ2-7; 13 bases map to TRBD2. CDR1 is MNHEY, CDR2 SMNVEV, per germline (reference sequence). This CDR3 has 17 residues. V dropped 2 bases and J dropped 3; count of bases not matched to a gene: 7. CDR3 sequence: CASSLRGLAGAFYEQYF. CDR3 nucleotide sequence: TGTGCCAGCAGTTTACGCGGACTAGCGGGAGCATTCTACGAGCAGTACTTC.

At least ten counts were recorded for this clonotype. The chain combines TRBV5-1 with TRBJ2-2; D possibly uses TRBD1 or TRBD2 (6 bases each). Germline CDR1 and CDR2: SGHRS and YFSETQ. The V gene lost 3 bases and the J gene lost 2 bases, with 14 bases spanning the gap. This CDR3 spans 16 amino acids. The CDR3 reads CASSSTGGGNTGELFF. CDR3 in DNA: TGCGCCAGCAGCTCGACAGGAGGGGGTAACACCGGGGAGCTGTTTTTT.

Only a few counts were recorded for this clonotype. The V gene is TRBV6-5, the J gene TRBJ1-6; 9 bases are a match to TRBD1. Germline-derived CDR1 and CDR2 are MNHEY and SVGAGI. This CDR3 is built from 17 residues. V lost 3 bases to trimming and J lost 7 bases; unmatched junction nucleotides: 10. The CDR3 here is CASSYRADRGRNSPLHF. CDR3 in DNA: TGTGCCAGCAGTTATCGGGCGGACAGGGGTCGGAATTCACCCCTCCACTTT.

This clonotype has a count of ten or more. The chain has TRBV20-1 and TRBJ1-5; D remains ambiguous. The CDR3 has 17 amino acids. Germline CDR1 is DFQATT and CDR2 is SNEGSKA (reference sequence). Trimming left V 3 bases short and J 0 bases short, with 18 bases between. The DNA for the CDR3 is TGCAGTGCTAGGGACGATACACCGATCTATAGCAATCAGCCCCAGCATTTT. Amino acids: CSARDDTPIYSNQPQHF.

Many counts were recorded for this clonotype. This chain joins TRBV12-3 or TRBV12-4 and TRBJ2-3, with TRBD2 matching 11 bases. The CDR3 runs 16 residues. Losses at the gene ends were 3 bases for V and 8 bases for J; bases not matched to a gene: 10. In DNA, the CDR3 is TGTGCCAGCAGTTTGTTGTCTAGCGGGGGGTATGTTACGCAGTATTTT. It is translated as CASSLLSSGGYVTQYF.

At least ten counts were recorded for this clonotype. The gene calls are TRBV12-3 or TRBV12-4 and TRBJ2-3; D may be TRBD2 (7 bases). The CDR3 loop spans 16 amino acids. Trimming cost V 3 bases and J 2 bases, with 15 bases left between them. For the CDR3, the DNA is TGTGCCAGCAGTTTTAAGGCGGGGGCGTCCACAGATACGCAGTATTTT. This codes for CASSFKAGASTDTQYF.

This clonotype was observed at least ten times. The chain links TRBV5-1 to TRBJ2-3, with D perhaps TRBD1 (6 bases). V was pared by 4 bases and J by 3 bases, with 9 bases between. Per the germline V gene, CDR1 is SGHRS and CDR2 is YFSETQ. CDR3 length: 13 residues. The DNA of the CDR3 is TGCGCCAGCAGCACAGGGCTGACAGATACGCAGTATTTT. It encodes CASSTGLTDTQYF.

This clonotype was seen a few times. V usage is TRBV4-1 and J usage is TRBJ1-5; D uncertain. The CDR3 contains 18 residues. The V end was cut by 1 base, the J end by 0 bases, with 16 bases between. The germline gives CDR1 MGHRA, CDR2 YSYEKL. The CDR3 is CASSQGRARGGSNQPQHF. As DNA, the CDR3 is TGCGCCAGCAGCCAAGGACGAGCCCGGGGAGGTAGCAATCAGCCCCAGCATTTT.

This clonotype has ten or more counts. The CDR3 loop is CASTRDLDRTYEQYF. DNA of the CDR3: TGTGCCAGCACTCGCGACCTGGACAGGACCTACGAGCAGTACTTC. V gene TRBV27 combines with J gene TRBJ2-7; 7 nucleotides line up with TRBD1. J was trimmed by 2 bases and V by 7 bases; bases with no gene match: 11. CDR3 length equals 15 residues. Germline assignment: CDR1 MNHEY and CDR2 SMNVEV (reference sequence).

Ten or more counts support this clonotype. This sequence joins TRBV25-1 and TRBJ2-1; no clear D. The CDR3 extends over 12 amino acids. V was pared by 3 bases and J by 10 bases, with 10 bases between. The germline V gene encodes CDR1 MGHDK and CDR2 SYGVNS. CDR3 in DNA: TGTGCCAGCAGTGATTCGCTGGGGGAGCAGTTCTTC. Translating it yields CASSDSLGEQFF. The variable domain in full, with the rest retrieved from reference TRBV25-1 and TRBJ2-1, is EADIYQTPRYLVIGTGKKITLECSQTMGHDKMYWYQQDPGMELHLIHYSYGVNSTEKGDLSSESTVSRIRTEHFPLTLESARPSHTSQYLCASSDSLGEQFFGPGTRLTVL.

Comment on this clonotype: Mismatch with germline at one junction end may stem from a read error. J is TRBJ2-7 and V is TRBV10-3, with D uncertain. The CDR3 is made up of 14 amino acids. From germline, CDR1 is ENHRY and CDR2 SYGVKD. CDR3 residues: CTISESIQTYEQYF. The CDR3 nucleotides read TGTACCATCAGTGAGTCGATACAGACCTACGAGCAGTACTTC.

In its sample, this clonotype was seen many times. The rearrangement links TRBV6-1 to TRBJ2-2, with 11 bases aligning to TRBD1. CDR1 MNHNS and CDR2 SASEGT come from the germline V gene. The CDR3 is 14 amino acids. V was pared by 11 bases and J by 3 bases, with 5 bases of the junction left unmatched. The CDR3 nucleotides read TGTGCCTCGGACAGGGGGCGCGACACCGGGGAGCTGTTTTTT. Protein sequence: CASDRGRDTGELFF.

This clonotype was observed many times. One junction end does not reproduce the germline sequence, and a read error may be involved. The rearrangement joins TRBV10-3 to TRBJ1-1, with D unresolved. Germline CDR1 ENHRY, CDR2 SYGVKD. The CDR3 spans 12 residues. This CDR3 is CAISEYTEDAFF. The CDR3 coding sequence is TGTGCCATCAGTGAATATACCGAGGATGCTTTCTTC.

The V call is TRBV5-4, the J call TRBJ2-7, with D possibly being TRBD1 or TRBD2 (5 bases each). Germline V gives CDR1 SGHNT, CDR2 YYREEE (reference sequence). The CDR3 is made up of 16 amino acids. Trimming cost V 0 bases and J 0 bases, with 13 bases left between them. The CDR3 is CASSLDDGTSSYEQYF. For the CDR3, the DNA is TGTGCCAGCAGCTTGGATGACGGGACCAGCTCCTACGAGCAGTACTTC.

This clonotype has at least ten counts. This chain uses TRBV12-3 or TRBV12-4 with TRBJ1-5; D call uncertain. This CDR3 has 14 residues. V lost 1 base, J lost 5 bases, and 9 bases lay in between. The DNA for the CDR3 is TGTGCCAGCAGTTTAGGGAGCGGATATCAGCCCCAGCATTTT. Protein: CASSLGSGYQPQHF.

The sample holds many counts of this clonotype. V and J are TRBV5-1 and TRBJ1-4, with 10 bases aligning to TRBD1. Germline CDR1 and CDR2: SGHRS and YFSETQ. V lost 1 base, J lost 7 bases, and 4 bases stayed unmatched. There are 15 residues in the CDR3. CDR3 in DNA: TGCGCCAGCAGCTTGTACGGGACAGGGGCTGAAAAACTGTTTTTT. This gives the protein CASSLYGTGAEKLFF.

This clonotype was counted at least ten times. This rearrangement joins TRBV20-1 to TRBJ1-1; D is ambiguous. Germline V gene lookup returns CDR1 DFQATT and CDR2 SNEGSKA (reference sequence). Trimming pared 0 bases from V and 0 bases from J, leaving 8 bases between. CDR3 size: 14 residues. The DNA of the CDR3 is TGCAGTGCTAGAGATGGGAGAGTGAACACTGAAGCTTTCTTT. Translation gives CSARDGRVNTEAFF.

This clonotype was seen many times. The J gene is TRBJ1-2, the V gene TRBV29-1; 10 bases align to TRBD1. V dropped 4 bases and J dropped 4; count of bases not matched to a gene: 6. Germline CDR1 is SQVTM and CDR2 is ANQGSEA. The CDR3 runs 14 residues. CDR3 coding DNA: TGCAGCGTTGCAGACAGGGGGCGGACCTATGGCTACACCTTC. Its translation is CSVADRGRTYGYTF.

This clonotype has ten or more counts. V and J are TRBV2 and TRBJ2-1; 11 nucleotides agree with TRBD2. The germline gives CDR1 SNHLY, CDR2 FYNNEI. After removal of 5 bases from V and 8 bases from J, the junction contained 8 bases not matched to a gene. The CDR3 runs 15 residues. The CDR3 region is CASSLTSGSNDEQFF. CDR3 in DNA: TGTGCCAGCAGTCTTACTAGCGGGAGTAATGATGAGCAGTTCTTC.

This clonotype was seen at least ten times. The rearrangement links TRBV9 to TRBJ2-3; weak D call: TRBD2 (6 bases). Germline CDR1 reads SGDLS; CDR2 reads YYNGEE. The CDR3 covers 17 residues. Deletions cut 0 bases from V and 3 bases from J, with 17 bases between. In DNA form, the CDR3 reads TGTGCCAGCAGCGTAGATCCGTCAGGGAGGTTAACAGATACGCAGTATTTT. The encoded protein is CASSVDPSGRLTDTQYF. The entire variable domain, with the rest obtained from reference TRBV9 and TRBJ2-3, is as follows: DSGVTQTPKHLITATGQRVTLRCSPRSGDLSVYWYQQSLDQGLQFLIQYYNGEERAKGNILERFSAQQFPDLHSELNLSSLELGDSALYFCASSVDPSGRLTDTQYFGPGTRLTVL.

This clonotype was observed a handful of times. The rearrangement links TRBV28 to TRBJ2-7, with no clear D. V shed 8 bases and J shed 1 base, with 6 bases lying between them. Germline V gene sequence: CDR1 MDHEN, CDR2 SYDVKM. The CDR3 length is 11 residues. The CDR3 DNA reads as TGTGCCAGCGGCGGATCCTACGAGCAGTACTTC. Translation gives CASGGSYEQYF.

The table lists this clonotype with many counts. The chain carries TRBV12-3 or TRBV12-4 and TRBJ1-4, with a weak D call TRBD1 (5 bases). The CDR3 is 16 amino acids. V lost 6 bases and J 8 bases, leaving 22 bases between the germline ends. CDR3 amino acids: CASSPLIFGGGEKLFF. As DNA, the CDR3 is TGTGCCAGCAGCCCCCTGATTTTCGGTGGGGGGGAAAAACTGTTTTTT.

This clonotype was counted at least ten times. The chain uses TRBV5-5 and TRBJ2-2; unclear D gene. There are 15 residues in the CDR3. V was clipped by 3 bases and J by 7 bases, with 16 bases between them. The germline CDR1 and CDR2 sequences are SGHKS and YYEKEE (reference sequence). CDR3: CASSSLAEQIGELFF. For the CDR3, the DNA is TGTGCCAGCAGCTCATTGGCAGAACAGATCGGGGAGCTGTTTTTT.

This clonotype has ten or more counts. The chain recombines TRBV7-8 with TRBJ1-3; D call uncertain. The ends were cut back, 6 bases at V and 4 bases at J, with 7 bases in the middle. The CDR3 length is 12 residues. Germline V gene lookup returns CDR1 SGHVS and CDR2 FQNEAQ. CDR3 protein: CASRSSGNTIYF. The CDR3 DNA reads as TGTGCCAGCAGATCATCGGGAAACACCATATATTTT. Combining the CDR3 with reference TRBV7-8 and TRBJ1-3 gives the whole variable domain GAGVSQSPRYKVAKRGQDVALRCDPISGHVSLFWYQQALGQGPEFLTYFQNEAQLDKSGLPSDRFFAERPEGSVSTLKIQRTQQEDSAVYLCASRSSGNTIYFGEGSWLTVV.

This clonotype was counted ten times or more. This chain connects TRBV10-3 to TRBJ2-3; the D gene is possibly TRBD1 (5 bases). Trimming removed 4 bases from V and 0 bases from J, with 8 bases in between. Per germline, CDR1 ENHRY and CDR2 SYGVKD. The CDR3 loop spans 14 amino acids. Here the CDR3 reads CAISGRGSTDTQYF. The CDR3 region has the DNA TGTGCCATCAGTGGTAGGGGAAGCACAGATACGCAGTATTTT.

This clonotype has just a few counts. The rearrangement uses TRBV11-2 and TRBJ2-7; 7 nucleotides line up with TRBD1. After removal of 5 bases from V and 3 bases from J, the junction contained 10 bases not matched to a gene. The germline V gene has CDR1 SGHAT and CDR2 FQNNGV. This CDR3 is built from 15 residues. The CDR3 spells CASSPRLTGFYEQYF. CDR3 coding DNA: TGTGCCAGCAGCCCGCGCCTGACAGGGTTCTACGAGCAGTACTTC.

V gene TRBV29-1 combines with J gene TRBJ1-1; D gene unclear. V dropped 3 bases and J dropped 0 bases, with 8 bases sitting between them. CDR1 and CDR2 (germline): SQVTM, ANQGSEA. This CDR3 comprises 13 residues. CDR3 residues: CSVEEDLNTEAFF. DNA for the CDR3: TGCAGCGTTGAGGAGGACCTGAACACTGAAGCTTTCTTT.

This clonotype was detected a few times. The V call is TRBV10-2, the J call TRBJ1-2; TRBD1 agrees at 8 bases. There are 15 residues in the CDR3. CDR1 and CDR2 from the germline V gene are WSHSY and SAAADI. J gave up 4 bases and V 6 bases, and 10 bases lay outside the gene matches. DNA for the CDR3: TGCGCCAGCAGAGACCCAGGGGGCGCGGGCTATGGCTACACCTTC. It codes for CASRDPGGAGYGYTF.

There are many counts of this clonotype. The chain couples TRBV9 to TRBJ1-3; possibly TRBD1 for D (5 bases). Trimming left V 0 bases short and J 0 bases short, with 16 bases between. CDR1 and CDR2 (germline): SGDLS, YYNGEE. The CDR3 length is 18 residues. DNA for the CDR3: TGTGCCAGCAGCGTAGAGGGGAGCGGGGAGAGCTCTGGAAACACCATATATTTT. Its translation is CASSVEGSGESSGNTIYF.

At least ten counts were recorded for this clonotype. DNA of the CDR3: TGTGCCAGCAGCCCAACCGGGAGGGACAAAATCTTAGGCTACACCTTC. Amino acids: CASSPTGRDKILGYTF. The chain has TRBV9 and TRBJ1-2; D is possibly TRBD1 (6 bases). This CDR3 is 16 amino acids long. The germline V gene has CDR1 SGDLS and CDR2 YYNGEE. With 4 bases removed from V and 8 bases from J, the gap between germline ends came to 24 bases.

The genes are TRBV7-3 and TRBJ2-2; 11 nucleotides line up with TRBD2. Germline CDR1 and CDR2: SGHTA and FQGTGA. The CDR3 length is 16 residues. With 5 bases clipped from V and 6 bases from J, the junction kept 8 bases outside the gene matches. The CDR3 nucleotides are TGTGCCAGCAGCCTATTAGCGGGGGGGCACTCCGGGGAGCTGTTTTTT. Translation gives CASSLLAGGHSGELFF.